This T cell receptor (beta chain) is drawn from a study of blood T cells in healthy people across ages. Between the trimmed V and J ends, which lost 6 bases and 10 bases, there was a span of 16 bases. The CDR3 contains 13 residues. Through a sample-barcoded 5' primer and a J-beta primer mix, a second PCR was run for roughly 7 to 12 cycles. TCRdb passed the 5' RACE reads through MiXCR, listing each CDR3 protein once. Here the sample spans approximately 820,000 distinct CDR3 sequences, around 42% being singletons. The sequenced material came from blood. This receptor was taken from a man aged 55 to 70 in good health. V usage is TRBV12-3 or TRBV12-4 and J usage is TRBJ2-1; D ambiguous. The CDR3 protein is CASRPTSFSEQFF. DNA of the CDR3: TGTGCCAGCAGACCTACCTCTTTCTCCGAGCAGTTCTTC.